This T cell receptor beta chain derives from a study of cytomegalovirus exposure and HLA in healthy donors. CDR1 is LNHDA and CDR2 is SQIVND in the germline V gene (reference sequence). V lost 6 bases to trimming and J lost 2 bases; unmatched junction nucleotides: 9. This CDR3 spans 15 amino acids. PCR involved 60 Vbeta and 13 Jbeta primers. Libraries were prepared by immunoSEQ multiplex PCR; TCRdb keeps only in-frame clonotypes and omits some of them. The sample has some 150,000 clones, about 77% seen once. Sequences were obtained from PBMCs. The receptor's source is a woman aged 50 to 60 in good health and CMV-seronegative. The V and J genes are TRBV19 and TRBJ1-1; 7 nucleotides line up with TRBD1. DNA of the CDR3: TGTGCCAGTAGCCTCCCAAGGACAGGAAACACTGAAGCTTTCTTT. This gives the protein CASSLPRTGNTEAFF.